These 6 T cell receptor beta chains came from one sample sequenced in a study of vaccination effects on CD4 cells after COVID-19. Using viral peptide pools, the ViraFEST assay grew out antigen-specific CD4+ T cells prior to sequencing. Following culture for approximately ten days, CD4+ T cells were isolated. The person had PCR-confirmed SARS-CoV-2 infection between March and December 2020. No cognate antigen is known for these TCRs. Generated by immunoSEQ multiplex PCR, the TCRdb table keeps only in-frame clones and is missing some. The sample holds roughly 25,000 clones, about 75% seen once. The source was CD4+ T cells from PBMCs cultured with SARS-CoV-2 spike peptides, collected before COVID-19 vaccination. The origin of the receptors is a human donor who had a prior SARS-CoV-2 infection.

This chain joins TRBV7-9 and TRBJ2-5, with TRBD1 identical over 9 bases. The V gene's germline CDR1 is SEHNR and CDR2 FQNEAQ (reference sequence). The CDR3 runs to 15 residues. V lost 3 bases, J lost 5 bases, and 7 bases stayed unmatched. The DNA of the CDR3 is TGTGCCAGCAGCTTCGTGGGACAGGGTGGGGAGACCCAGTACTTC. This gives the protein CASSFVGQGGETQYF.

J is TRBJ1-2 and V is TRBV7-3; weak D call: TRBD1 (6 bases). Germline CDR1 is SGHTA and CDR2 is FQGTGA. This CDR3 region has 15 residues. Between the trimmed V and J ends, which lost 5 bases and 5 bases, there was a span of 18 bases. The CDR3 DNA reads TGTGCCAGCAGCCCCTTCGGGCTGACAGGTTATGGCTACACCTTC. Translated: CASSPFGLTGYGYTF.

The chain combines TRBV29-1 with TRBJ2-7; 8 bases map to TRBD1. This CDR3 contains 13 residues. The germline V gene encodes CDR1 SQVTM and CDR2 ANQGSEA. The ends lost 6 bases at V and 3 bases at J; junction bases unmatched: 7. The CDR3 nucleotides are TGCAGCGTCGTGGACAGGGAAAACTACGAGCAGTACTTC. Its protein is CSVVDRENYEQYF.

CDR3 loop: CASSLGQGGEKLFF. The CDR3, as DNA: TGCGCCAGCAGCCTCGGACAGGGAGGTGAAAAACTGTTTTTT. The chain carries TRBV5-1 and TRBJ1-4; TRBD1 agrees at 8 bases. V was pared by 4 bases and J by 7 bases, with 6 bases of the junction left unmatched. The CDR3 has 14 residues. Germline V CDR1 and CDR2: SGHRS, YFSETQ. The whole variable domain, remainder taken from reference TRBV5-1 and TRBJ1-4, is KAGVTQTPRYLIKTRGQQVTLSCSPISGHRSVSWYQQTPGQGLQFLFEYFSETQRNKGNFPGRFSGRQFSNSRSEMNVSTLELGDSALYLCASSLGQGGEKLFFGSGTQLSVL.

This clone is classed as large. The chain carries TRBV27 and TRBJ2-2; D is possibly TRBD2 (6 bases). CDR1 and CDR2 from the germline V gene are MNHEY and SMNVEV (reference sequence). V was trimmed by 3 bases and J by 1 base, leaving 15 bases between them. The CDR3 has 17 residues. The DNA for the CDR3 is TGTGCCAGCAGTTTGTGGAGTAGCGGATTGAACACCGGGGAGCTGTTTTTT. Encoded protein: CASSLWSSGLNTGELFF.

V and J are TRBV2 and TRBJ1-3; TRBD1 matches at 9 bases. The germline gives CDR1 SNHLY, CDR2 FYNNEI. This CDR3 is built from 15 residues. After removal of 3 bases from V and 6 bases from J, the junction contained 6 bases not matched to a gene. CDR3 DNA: TGTGCCAGCAGTGATCTGACAGGGGGAGAAAACACCATATATTTT. It encodes CASSDLTGGENTIYF.